Shown below are 25 T cell receptor beta chains from a single sample sequenced in a study of T cell responses to AZD1222 COVID-19 vaccine (dated by TCRdb to the early 2020s). The time point label, as the study defines it: baseline before first vaccination. The method was the immunoSEQ multiplex PCR assay. TCRdb retrieved this table from immuneACCESS and kept in-frame rearrangements only. Not all clones are present; in checked studies, unresolved V genes account for under half, and no reason is known for the remainder. The sample data list approximately 100,000 clones, and around 90% of these were observed just once. The top ten clonotypes cover 4% to 6% of the sample. The sample was peripheral blood, taken on day 0 of AZD1222 vaccination. All receptors derive from an adult in good health.

The rearrangement joins TRBV14 to TRBJ2-1, with TRBD1 as a possible D gene (7 bases). Germline CDR1 SGHDN, CDR2 FVKESK. CDR3 length equals 16 residues. With 1 base removed from V and 2 bases from J, the gap between germline ends came to 12 bases. The CDR3 nucleotides read TGTGCCAGCAGCCAAGGGTTCAGGGGGGCCTACAATGAGCAGTTCTTC. Amino acids: CASSQGFRGAYNEQFF.

The DNA of the CDR3 is TGTGCCAGCGCAGTGACTTTCTCTGGGGCCAACGTCCTGACTTTC. Residues: CASAVTFSGANVLTF. The chain uses TRBV2 and TRBJ2-6, with D unclear. V dropped 8 bases and J dropped 0 bases, with 11 bases sitting between them. Germline V CDR1 and CDR2: SNHLY, FYNNEI. This CDR3 comprises 15 residues.

CDR3 nucleotides: TGTGCCAGCAGCCGCCTCGCCGGGACAGGAATTTACGAGCAGTACTTC. Amino acids: CASSRLAGTGIYEQYF. The chain is built from TRBV7-6 and TRBJ2-7, with 8 bases that match TRBD1. Germline loops: CDR1 SGHVS, CDR2 FNYEAQ. J gave up 4 bases and V 5 bases, and 13 bases lay outside the gene matches. This CDR3 comprises 16 residues.

The genes are TRBV13 and TRBJ1-2, with 11 bases identical to TRBD1. Trimming cost V 3 bases and J 7 bases; bases outside gene matches: 4. CDR1 is PRHDT and CDR2 is FYEKMQ in the germline V gene (reference sequence). This CDR3 contains 14 residues. CDR3 nucleotides: TGTGCCAGCAGCTTGGGGGACAGGGGGATTGGCTACACCTTC. Protein sequence: CASSLGDRGIGYTF.

CDR3 nucleotide sequence: TGCAGCGGTCGCCCTAGCGGGGGGGCCGCCGGGGAGCTGTTTTTT. Protein sequence: CSGRPSGGAAGELFF. The chain uses TRBV29-1 and TRBJ2-2, with 12 bases lining up with TRBD2. The CDR3 runs to 15 residues. Per germline, CDR1 SQVTM and CDR2 ANQGSEA. V lost 7 bases to trimming and J lost 6 bases; unmatched junction nucleotides: 9.

V and J are TRBV28 and TRBJ1-5; TRBD1 might be the D (5 bases). This CDR3 is 16 amino acids long. Germline-derived CDR1 and CDR2 are MDHEN and SYDVKM. Trimming pared 5 bases from V and 2 bases from J, leaving 16 bases between. CDR3 DNA sequence: TGTGCCAGCAGTGGACACGAGGAGGGTGGCAATCAGCCCCAGCATTTT. Amino acids: CASSGHEEGGNQPQHF.

There are a few counts of this clone. The rearrangement joins TRBV3-1 (or the pseudogene TRBV3-2) to TRBJ2-5; D not resolved. CDR1 is LGHDT and CDR2 is YNNKEL in the germline V gene (reference sequence). Deletions cut 2 bases from V and 4 bases from J, with 5 bases between. This CDR3 contains 12 residues. CDR3 loop: CASSQYPETQYF. In DNA, the CDR3 is TGTGCCAGCAGCCAATATCCAGAGACCCAGTACTTC.

DNA for the CDR3: TGTGCCAGCAACGGGGGTCCTTATAATTCACCCCTCCACTTT. Translating it yields CASNGGPYNSPLHF. The chain carries TRBV28 and TRBJ1-6; a possible D gene is TRBD1 (5 bases). Germline loops: CDR1 MDHEN, CDR2 SYDVKM. V dropped 7 bases and J dropped 4 bases, with 11 bases sitting between them. This CDR3 is built from 14 residues.

A few counts support this clone. The chain employs TRBV29-1 and TRBJ2-5; no reliable D call. Trimming took 7 bases from V and 5 from J, leaving 20 bases between them. In germline, CDR1 is SQVTM, CDR2 ANQGSEA. CDR3 length: 14 residues. The CDR3 protein is CSAAQPGLEETQYF. CDR3 coding DNA: TGCAGCGCCGCACAACCGGGTTTAGAGGAGACCCAGTACTTC.

The chain is built from TRBV13 and TRBJ2-7; D not certain. CDR1 is PRHDT, CDR2 FYEKMQ, per germline (reference sequence). V lost 1 base and J 2 bases, leaving 9 bases between the germline ends. The CDR3 runs to 14 residues. The CDR3 sequence is CASSLAAVTYEQYF. Here the CDR3 DNA reads TGTGCCAGCAGCTTAGCAGCAGTCACCTACGAGCAGTACTTC.

A few counts support this clone. V is TRBV12-5 and J is TRBJ2-2, with D perhaps TRBD1 (5 bases). CDR3 size: 15 residues. The germline CDR1 and CDR2 sequences are LGHNT and FRNRAP. V lost 0 bases and J 6 bases, leaving 11 bases between the germline ends. Here the CDR3 DNA reads TGTGCTAGTGGTTTGGTAGTATCAGGGTCCGGGGAGCTGTTTTTT. Translating it yields CASGLVVSGSGELFF.

This clone appeared a single time. V is TRBV6-5 and J is TRBJ1-1; 10 bases match TRBD1. The V gene's germline CDR1 is MNHEY and CDR2 SVGAGI. With V trimmed by 2 bases and J by 6 bases, 6 bases remained unmatched. The CDR3 spans 15 residues. The CDR3 nucleotides read TGTGCCAGCAGTTACCCCGGGACAGGGGTGCCTGAAGCTTTCTTT. Protein product: CASSYPGTGVPEAFF.

The chain carries TRBV28 and TRBJ2-3; a weak D match, TRBD1 (6 bases). CDR1 MDHEN and CDR2 SYDVKM come from the germline V gene. The CDR3 is made up of 16 amino acids. V lost 2 bases and J lost 1, with 13 bases in between. CDR3 in DNA: TGTGCCAGCAGTTTAGTGGGGCCAGGGGGCACAGATACGCAGTATTTT. It encodes CASSLVGPGGTDTQYF.

The CDR3 here is CASSFGVLRTDTQYF. DNA for the CDR3: TGCGCCAGCAGCTTCGGGGTATTGCGCACAGATACGCAGTATTTT. V gene TRBV5-1 combines with J gene TRBJ2-3; weak D call: TRBD2 (5 bases). The CDR3 has 15 amino acids. V was clipped by 2 bases and J by 1 base, with 11 bases between them. Germline V gene sequence: CDR1 SGHRS, CDR2 YFSETQ.

This chain's CDR3 is CASRKPGQGPSYEQYF. The CDR3 coding sequence is TGTGCCAGCAGAAAACCGGGACAGGGCCCCTCCTACGAGCAGTACTTC. The rearrangement links TRBV27 to TRBJ2-7, with 9 bases fitting TRBD1. From germline, CDR1 is MNHEY and CDR2 SMNVEV (reference sequence). The CDR3 loop spans 16 amino acids. After removal of 6 bases from V and 0 bases from J, the junction contained 9 bases not matched to a gene.

The V and J genes are TRBV7-2 and TRBJ1-2; D possibly corresponds to TRBD1 (5 bases). The ends were cut back, 4 bases at V and 0 bases at J, with 21 bases in the middle. The CDR3 sequence is 18 residues long. CDR1 and CDR2 from the germline V gene are SGHTA and FQGNSA. CDR3 DNA sequence: TGTGCCAGCAGCTATCGCCCCTCCGGGACCTCCGCTAACTATGGCTACACCTTC. This translates into CASSYRPSGTSANYGYTF.

This rearrangement joins TRBV2 to TRBJ2-3; a possible D gene is TRBD2 (7 bases). The CDR3 runs 14 residues. The V end lost 6 bases, the J end lost 2 bases, and 12 bases lay between the germline ends. Germline loops: CDR1 SNHLY, CDR2 FYNNEI. CDR3 amino acids: CASRVGGPTDTQYF. CDR3 bases: TGTGCCAGCAGGGTCGGGGGGCCCACAGATACGCAGTATTTT.

This sequence joins TRBV12-3 or TRBV12-4 and TRBJ2-7; the match to TRBD1 covers 7 bases. V lost 3 bases to trimming and J lost 5 bases; unmatched junction nucleotides: 4. This CDR3 is 13 amino acids long. DNA for the CDR3: TGTGCCAGCAGTTTCAAGGGGGCCCACGAGCAGTACTTC. This translates into CASSFKGAHEQYF.

This clone came up a few times. The J gene is TRBJ1-6, the V gene TRBV7-9, with D uncertain. The CDR3 length is 13 residues. The germline CDR1 and CDR2 sequences are SEHNR and FQNEAQ (reference sequence). The ends were cut back, 6 bases at V and 9 bases at J, with 12 bases in the middle. The CDR3 here is CASRGWPGSPLHF. CDR3 in DNA: TGTGCCAGCAGGGGGTGGCCTGGTTCACCCCTCCACTTT.

This chain connects TRBV29-1 to TRBJ1-2; D remains ambiguous. Germline assignment: CDR1 SQVTM and CDR2 ANQGSEA. Trimming pared 3 bases from V and 4 bases from J, leaving 6 bases between. The CDR3 is 11 amino acids. CDR3 sequence reads: CSVEVFYGYTF. Here the CDR3 DNA reads TGCAGCGTTGAGGTGTTCTATGGCTACACCTTC. Based on the CDR3 plus reference TRBV29-1 and TRBJ1-2, the full variable domain is SAVISQKPSRDICQRGTSLTIQCQVDSQVTMMFWYRQQPGQSLTLIATANQGSEATYESGFVIDKFPISRPNLTFSTLTVSNMSPEDSSIYLCSVEVFYGYTFGSGTRLTVV.

This chain connects TRBV6-1 to TRBJ2-7; 13 bases line up with TRBD2. Germline V gene lookup returns CDR1 MNHNS and CDR2 SASEGT. V shed 1 base and J 4 bases; nucleotides not matched to a gene: 1. The CDR3 consists of 15 residues. The CDR3: CASSEGTSGSYEQYF. DNA for the CDR3: TGTGCCAGCAGTGAAGGGACTAGCGGGAGTTACGAGCAGTACTTC.

The chain combines TRBV7-2 with TRBJ2-1; TRBD2 matches 12 bases. V was clipped by 4 bases and J by 8 bases; unmatched bases: 12. There are 17 residues in the CDR3. Germline assignment: CDR1 SGHTA and CDR2 FQGNSA. Written as DNA, the CDR3 is TGTGCCAGCAGCTCCGACCTAGCGGGAGGGCCTGATTATGAGCAGTTCTTC. This gives the protein CASSSDLAGGPDYEQFF.

This chain uses TRBV30 with TRBJ1-5, with D possibly being TRBD1 (5 bases). Germline V CDR1 and CDR2: GTSNPN, SVGIG (reference sequence). CDR3 length: 14 amino acids. V shed 0 bases and J shed 5 bases, with 11 bases lying between them. CDR3 sequence: CAWSVLRTHQPQHF. As DNA, the CDR3 is TGTGCCTGGAGTGTACTGAGGACACATCAGCCCCAGCATTTT.

The chain carries TRBV3-1 (or the pseudogene TRBV3-2) and TRBJ1-2; no clear D. V was clipped by 1 base and J by 6 bases, with 6 bases between them. Germline values: CDR1 LGHDT, CDR2 YNNKEL (reference sequence). This CDR3 comprises 12 residues. For the CDR3, the DNA is TGTGCCAGCAGCCAAGGTACCAATGGCTACACCTTC. It codes for CASSQGTNGYTF.

This chain connects TRBV10-3 to TRBJ2-1; perhaps D is TRBD1 or TRBD2 (6 bases each). V was shortened by 3 bases and J by 0 bases, with 18 bases between the two germline ends. Germline V lookup: CDR1 ENHRY, CDR2 SYGVKD. This CDR3 has 18 residues. The CDR3, as DNA: TGTGCCATCAGTGATGGGGGCCTGGAGGGAAGCTCCTACAATGAGCAGTTCTTC. This encodes CAISDGGLEGSSYNEQFF.